These 5 T cell receptor beta chains were all obtained from the same sample, sequenced in a study of blood T cell repertoires in COVID-19. Sequencing used immunoSEQ multiplex PCR; TCRdb keeps in-frame clones, though not all of them. Here the sample spans under 500,000 clones, 85% to 90% being singletons. Sequenced sample: peripheral blood. These receptors all stem from a woman aged 25 to 45 with acute or convalescent COVID-19.

The rearrangement links TRBV3-1 (or the pseudogene TRBV3-2) to TRBJ2-3; TRBD2 matches at 7 bases. Germline lookup yields CDR1 LGHDT and CDR2 YNNKEL (reference sequence). V shed 2 bases, J shed 1 base, and the junction held 12 bases outside the gene matches. The CDR3 consists of 18 residues. This chain's CDR3 is CASSQTAGLRGGTDTQYF. The CDR3 DNA is TGTGCCAGCAGCCAAACGGCGGGACTCCGGGGGGGCACAGATACGCAGTATTTT.

This chain connects TRBV7-3 to TRBJ2-3; D may be TRBD2 (6 bases). CDR3 length: 15 residues. With 5 bases removed from V and 1 base from J, the gap between germline ends came to 13 bases. CDR1 and CDR2 from the germline V gene are SGHTA and FQGTGA. The CDR3 nucleotides read TGTGCCAGCAGCGATTTAGCGGACGGCACAGATACGCAGTATTTT. Its protein product is CASSDLADGTDTQYF.

The chain is built from TRBV27 and TRBJ1-6, with TRBD1 as a possible D gene (6 bases). Trimming stripped 4 bases from V and 7 bases from J, with 14 bases between. In germline, CDR1 is MNHEY, CDR2 SMNVEV (reference sequence). The CDR3 is 15 residues long. This chain's CDR3 is CASSSRGSVNSPLHF. DNA of the CDR3: TGTGCCAGCAGTTCCAGGGGATCGGTCAATTCACCCCTCCACTTT.

Regarding this clone: Other nucleotide sequences from this sample produce the same CDR3. V and J are TRBV5-1 and TRBJ1-1; D is unresolved. V lost 2 bases to trimming and J lost 0 bases, with 8 bases between them. Germline V gives CDR1 SGHRS, CDR2 YFSETQ. The CDR3 totals 14 residues. Written as DNA, the CDR3 is TGCGCCAGCAGCTTATCGGGGATGAACACTGAAGCTTTCTTT. It codes for CASSLSGMNTEAFF.

V is TRBV10-2 and J is TRBJ2-5; no definite D call. The CDR3 loop spans 14 amino acids. V lost 3 bases to trimming and J lost 4 bases, with 12 bases between them. Germline CDR1 WSHSY, CDR2 SAAADI. DNA for the CDR3: TGCGCCAGCAGTGAATGGCTGATCCCAGAGACCCAGTACTTC. It translates to CASSEWLIPETQYF.